This T cell receptor (beta chain) was sequenced in a study of blood T cells in healthy people across ages. Study conclusions and caveats: Higher diversity, along with more naive CD4+ cells, distinguished long-lived donors from aged donors. As age increased, TCR beta diversity per million T cells fell in a roughly linear fashion. Naive and antigen-experienced cells were not separated, limiting conclusive comparison.

Of note for this clonotype: Its specificity is unknown.

The length of the CDR3 is 14 residues. Germline V CDR1 and CDR2: ENHRY, SYGVKD. Trimming removed 6 bases from V and 5 bases from J; junction bases left unmatched: 6. PCR was performed a second time for about 7 to 12 cycles using a sample-barcoded 5' primer and a J-beta primer mix. Via MiXCR, TCRdb re-called the 5' RACE reads, giving one row per CDR3 protein. This table has 2 million or so distinct CDR3 sequences, around half appearing once. The chain employs TRBV10-3 and TRBJ1-5, with 8 bases fitting TRBD1. Sample: blood. The clonotype was recovered from a woman between 40 and 50 years old in good health. Here the CDR3 DNA reads TGTGCCATCAGAGGATCAGGGGGCTATCAGCCCCAGCATTTT. Translation gives CAIRGSGGYQPQHF.